Listed below are T cell receptor beta chains from one sample, sequenced in a study of cytomegalovirus exposure and HLA in healthy donors. This table comes from immunoSEQ multiplex PCR, and its TCRdb copy is limited to in-frame clones, with some not included. The top ten hold approximately 5% of the sample, which has some 110,000 clones, around 79% seen once. Source material: PBMCs. Receptors were obtained from a man between 60 and 75 years old in good health and CMV-seropositive. CDR3s include the opening cysteine and the closing phenylalanine or tryptophan. D genes are given only for firm matches. Where a row states a size, it is once, few, many or the class of an expanded clone; other rows omit it.

d_gene	abundance	v_gene	j_gene	CDR3nt	CDR3aa
NA	NA	TRBV21-1	TRBJ1-2	TGTGCCAGCAGCTGGGAAAGTCCAGGGGGCCGGAGTCCGGATGGCTACACCTTC	CASSWESPGGRSPDGYTF
NA	NA	TRBV27	TRBJ1-3	TGTGCCAGCAGTACGGGAGACACCATATATTTT	CASSTGDTIYF
NA	NA	TRBV19	TRBJ1-4	TGTGCCAGTAGTATACCCCGGGTCCAGCGCGAAAAACTGTTTTTT	CASSIPRVQREKLFF
NA	NA	TRBV11-2	TRBJ1-3	TGTGCCAGCAGCAGCCGGGGGACTTCGGGAAACACCATATATTTT	CASSSRGTSGNTIYF
NA	few	TRBV6-1	TRBJ1-1	TGTGCCAGCCGTGTTGGGAGCACTGAAGCTTTCTTT	CASRVGSTEAFF
TRBD1	NA	TRBV4-2	TRBJ2-7	TGTGCCAGCAGCCCTGGGACAGCTATTTACGAGCAGTACTTC	CASSPGTAIYEQYF
TRBD2	NA	TRBV4-2	TRBJ2-1	TGTGCCAGCAGCCAAGATGGTAGCGGGCCTTTGGATGAGCAGTTCTTC	CASSQDGSGPLDEQFF
TRBD1	NA	TRBV30	TRBJ2-5	TGTGCCTGGATCCCACGGGACAGGGGTGAGGAGACCCAGTACTTC	CAWIPRDRGEETQYF
TRBD2	once	TRBV6-6	TRBJ2-3	TGTGCCAGCAGTTACGTTCTAGCGGGGGGCGCAGATACGCAGTATTTT	CASSYVLAGGADTQYF
NA	few	TRBV30	TRBJ1-1	TGTGCCTGGAGTGAGAGACTCATAAACACTGAAGCTTTCTTT	CAWSERLINTEAFF
TRBD2	NA	TRBV5-1	TRBJ2-1	TGCGCCAGCAGCTTGGCCGGGGGGGCCCTGAATGAGCAGTTCTTC	CASSLAGGALNEQFF
NA	NA	TRBV30	TRBJ1-4	TGTGCCTGGAGGGCCCCAACCAGGTTCTATAATGAAAAACTGTTTTTT	CAWRAPTRFYNEKLFF
NA	NA	TRBV12-2	TRBJ2-5	TGTGCAAGTCGCTCCCTAGCGGGGGCAGAGGAGACCCAGTACTTC	CASRSLAGAEETQYF
TRBD2	NA	TRBV5-8	TRBJ2-7	TGTGCCAGCAGCCTAGCGGGGACCCTCTACGAGCAGTACTTC	CASSLAGTLYEQYF
TRBD1	NA	TRBV5-1	TRBJ1-3	TGCGCCAGCAGCTCGACAGGGGGAACTGGAAACACCATATATTTT	CASSSTGGTGNTIYF
NA	once	TRBV11-2	TRBJ1-2	TGTGCCAGCAGTCCTCGGGGAAACTATGGCTACACCTTC	CASSPRGNYGYTF
TRBD2	NA	TRBV5-8	TRBJ2-1	TGTGCCAGCAGAAGACTAGCGGTTCGTTTCTTC	CASRRLAVRFF
TRBD1	NA	TRBV10-2	TRBJ1-1	TGCGCCAGCAGTACGGGACAGGGAACCGTGATGGCTTTCTTT	CASSTGQGTVMAFF
NA	NA	TRBV11-2	TRBJ2-5	TGTGCCAGCAGCTTAAGCAGGGCTAAAGAGACCCAGTACTTC	CASSLSRAKETQYF
NA	NA	TRBV28	TRBJ2-3	TGTGCCAGCAGGCGGACACCTAGCACAGATACGCAGTATTTT	CASRRTPSTDTQYF
NA	NA	TRBV7-2	TRBJ1-2	TGTGCCAGCACCCCCCGGAGGGGCGTCGGCACCTTC	CASTPRRGVGTF
NA	NA	TRBV30	TRBJ2-3	TGTGCCTGGAGACCTAAGGGGCCGGGTACGCAGTATTTT	CAWRPKGPGTQYF
TRBD1	NA	TRBV6-1	TRBJ1-5	TGTGCCAGCAGTCGGACAGGGGTAAACAATCAGCCCCAGCATTTT	CASSRTGVNNQPQHF
TRBD1	NA	TRBV10-3	TRBJ2-7	TGTGCCATCAGTGACTCGGACAGGGGGAACTACGAGCAGTACTTC	CAISDSDRGNYEQYF
NA	few	TRBV10-2	TRBJ2-5	TGCGCCAGCAGCTTGGAGAGGCAAGAGACCCAGTACTTC	CASSLERQETQYF
NA	NA	TRBV6-5	TRBJ1-4	TGTGCCAGTTCCTACCACGGAGGGGTGAAAGAAAAACTGTTTTTT	CASSYHGGVKEKLFF
TRBD1	NA	TRBV6-5	TRBJ1-2	TGTGCCAGCAGTTGGGGGACAGCCCCTTCTGGTGGCTACACCTTC	CASSWGTAPSGGYTF
TRBD1	NA	TRBV15	TRBJ1-6	TGTGCCACCACCGGACAGGACAATTCACCCCTCCACTTT	CATTGQDNSPLHF
NA	NA	TRBV4-1	TRBJ2-2	TGCGCCAGCAGCCAGGCCTCTGGGCCTAACACCGGGGAGCTGTTTTTT	CASSQASGPNTGELFF
NA	NA	TRBV7-3	TRBJ2-1	TGTGCCAGCAGCCATGACCTCCGGGGATGGAATGAGCAGTTCTTC	CASSHDLRGWNEQFF
NA	few	TRBV5-1	TRBJ1-1	TGCGCCAGCAGCCAGGGACTGAGCACTGAAGCTTTCTTT	CASSQGLSTEAFF
TRBD1	few	TRBV7-8	TRBJ2-3	TGTGCCAGCAGCTTATTACAGGGGCAGGGGACGCAGTATTTT	CASSLLQGQGTQYF
NA	NA	TRBV13	TRBJ1-4	TGTGCCAGCAGCTTAAGGACACCAAATGAAAAACTGTTTTTT	CASSLRTPNEKLFF